This T cell receptor beta chain is drawn from a study of early T cells in non-severe SARS-CoV-2 infection. Whole-study context: Unpaired chains resulted from sequencing bulk RNA of unsorted whole blood. General study findings and limits: Matching against VDJdb likely underestimated virus-specific expansions, favoring anti-spike CD8.

This clonotype was recorded at least ten times. Its matching antigen is unknown. The CDR3 covers 14 residues. V shed 5 bases and J shed 3 bases, with 13 bases lying between them. Germline loops: CDR1 SGHRS, CDR2 YFSETQ. Individually, cDNA molecules had unique molecular identifiers attached to them. TCRdb re-called the 5' RACE reads with MiXCR, one entry per CDR3 protein. This repertoire shows approximately 69,000 distinct CDR3 sequences, roughly 9.4% found once; its top ten account for about 5.6%. The clonotype originates from an adult who was a healthcare worker with PCR-confirmed SARS-CoV-2 infection or an uninfected control (not recorded which). Sequencing was carried out using whole blood. The V gene is TRBV5-1, the J gene TRBJ2-3, with TRBD2 as a possible D gene (6 bases). CDR3 sequence reads: CASRLARWTDTQYF. The CDR3 DNA reads TGCGCCAGCAGGCTAGCGAGATGGACAGATACGCAGTATTTT. Looking up the rest from reference TRBV5-1 and TRBJ2-3 gives the full variable domain: KAGVTQTPRYLIKTRGQQVTLSCSPISGHRSVSWYQQTPGQGLQFLFEYFSETQRNKGNFPGRFSGRQFSNSRSEMNVSTLELGDSALYLCASRLARWTDTQYFGPGTRLTVL.